Described below is a single TCR beta chain sequence and its context. V lost 5 bases and J 2 bases, leaving 13 bases between the germline ends. CDR1 is SGHAT and CDR2 is FQNNGV in the germline V gene. The CDR3 runs to 14 residues. The data belong to a study of T cells after yellow fever vaccination. The wider study: Libraries from low-cell-number fractions were prepared with the SMART-Seq v4 Ultra Low Input RNA kit.

As TCR cDNA was made by 5'RACE template switching, a universal primer site and UMIs were added. TCRdb used MiXCR to reprocess the 5' RACE reads, holding one entry per CDR3 protein. The sample lists 550,000 to 750,000 distinct CDR3 sequences; roughly 14% were seen once. Sequenced material: PBMCs, taken on the day of the yellow fever booster vaccination. The source of this sequence is a man in his thirties or forties who received the YFV17D yellow fever vaccine. V and J are TRBV11-2 and TRBJ2-7, with D unclear. CDR3 sequence (DNA): TGTGCCAGCAGCCTAAGCCCTATGACCTACGAGCAGTACTTC. Its translation: CASSLSPMTYEQYF.